The entry below gives a single TCR beta chain sequence along with its context. As yet, its antigen is unknown. The data belong to a study of OX40 agonist ivuxolimab in advanced cancers. At the level of the study: The diagnoses of dose-escalation patients were hepatocellular carcinoma, melanoma, renal cell or head and neck cancer.

Here immunoSEQ multiplex PCR was the method, and the copy in TCRdb shows in-frame clones only, minus some. The sample yields about 68,000 clones, about 83% seen once. V gave up 2 bases and J gave up 5 bases, with 7 bases separating them. This CDR3 contains 13 residues. Germline-derived CDR1 and CDR2 are SNHLY and FYNNEI. Patients who had autoimmune disease history or got systemic immunosuppression were left out. Study-wide points: Also showing low normalized T-cell clonal expansion were some of the nonresponders.

The J gene is TRBJ2-1, the V gene TRBV2; D is uncertain. The sequence was obtained from an adult with an advanced solid tumor such as melanoma, head and neck, liver or kidney cancer. Sample: CD4+ or CD8+ T cells sorted from blood, taken in a trial of the OX40 agonist ivuxolimab. CDR3 protein: CASSENTDNEQFF. CDR3 nucleotide sequence: TGTGCCAGCAGTGAAAACACTGACAATGAGCAGTTCTTC.